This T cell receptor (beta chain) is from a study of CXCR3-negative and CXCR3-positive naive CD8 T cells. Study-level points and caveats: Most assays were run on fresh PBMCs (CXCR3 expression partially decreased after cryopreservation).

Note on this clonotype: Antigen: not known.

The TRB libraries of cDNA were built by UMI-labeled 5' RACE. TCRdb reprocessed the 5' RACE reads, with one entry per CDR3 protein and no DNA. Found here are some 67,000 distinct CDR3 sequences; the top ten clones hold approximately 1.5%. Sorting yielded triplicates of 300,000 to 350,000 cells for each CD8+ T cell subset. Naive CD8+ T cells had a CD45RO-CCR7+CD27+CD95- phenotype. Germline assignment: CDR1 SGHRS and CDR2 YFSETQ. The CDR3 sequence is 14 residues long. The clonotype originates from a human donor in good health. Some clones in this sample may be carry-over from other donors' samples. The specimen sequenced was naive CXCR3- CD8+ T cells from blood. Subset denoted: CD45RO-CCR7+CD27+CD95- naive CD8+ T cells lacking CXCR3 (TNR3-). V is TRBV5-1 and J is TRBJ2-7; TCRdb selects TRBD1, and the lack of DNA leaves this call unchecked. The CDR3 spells CASSLVNSGDEQYF.